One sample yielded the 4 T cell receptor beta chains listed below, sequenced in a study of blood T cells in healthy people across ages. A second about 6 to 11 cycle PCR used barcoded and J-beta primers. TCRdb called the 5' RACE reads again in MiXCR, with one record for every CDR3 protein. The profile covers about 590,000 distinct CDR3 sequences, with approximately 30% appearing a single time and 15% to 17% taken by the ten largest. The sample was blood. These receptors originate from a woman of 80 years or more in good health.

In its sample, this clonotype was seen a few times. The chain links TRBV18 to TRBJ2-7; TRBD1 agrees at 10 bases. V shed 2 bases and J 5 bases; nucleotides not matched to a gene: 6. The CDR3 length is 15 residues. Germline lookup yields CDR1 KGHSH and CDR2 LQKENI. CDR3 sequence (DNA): TGTGCCAGCTCACCAGACAGGGGGCCGTCTAACGAGCAGTACTTC. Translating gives CASSPDRGPSNEQYF.

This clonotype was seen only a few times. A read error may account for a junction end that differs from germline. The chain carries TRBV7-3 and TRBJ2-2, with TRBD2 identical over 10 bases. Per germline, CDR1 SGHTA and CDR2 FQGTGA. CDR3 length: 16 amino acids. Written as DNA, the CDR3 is TGTGCCAGCAGCATAACTAGCGGGGCGAACACCGGGGAGCTGTTTTTT. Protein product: CASSITSGANTGELFF.

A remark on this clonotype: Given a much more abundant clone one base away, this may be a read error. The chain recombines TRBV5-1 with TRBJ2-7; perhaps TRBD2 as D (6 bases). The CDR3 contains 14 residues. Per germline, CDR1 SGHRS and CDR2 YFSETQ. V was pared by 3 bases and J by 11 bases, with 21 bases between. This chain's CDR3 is CASSWGTLGETKYF. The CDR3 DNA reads TGCGCCAGCAGCTGGGGGACTCTGGGGGAGACCAAGTACTTC. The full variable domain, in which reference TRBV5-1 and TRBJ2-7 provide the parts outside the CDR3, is KAGVTQTPRYLIKTRGQQVTLSCSPISGHRSVSWYQQTPGQGLQFLFEYFSETQRNKGNFPGRFSGRQFSNSRSEMNVSTLELGDSALYLCASSWGTLGETKYFGPGTRLTVT.

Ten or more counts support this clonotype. The CDR3 reads CSVGQSSNQPQHF. DNA for the CDR3: TGCAGCGTCGGACAGTCTAGCAATCAGCCCCAGCATTTT. The V call is TRBV29-1, the J call TRBJ1-5; TRBD1 is a possible D gene (6 bases). The V end lost 6 bases, the J end lost 0 bases, and 9 bases lay between the germline ends. The CDR3 spans 13 residues. Germline V gene lookup returns CDR1 SQVTM and CDR2 ANQGSEA.